The present T cell receptor beta chain was sequenced within a study of cytotoxic CD8 clonotypes in ibrutinib-treated CLL. Study outcomes and limitations: Rare overall, public clonotypes shrank or held steady under therapy.

A word on this clone: What it recognizes is unknown.

Profiling relied on immunoSEQ multiplex PCR, and the TCRdb table lists in-frame clones only, not all of them. Of about 140,000 clones listed, around 93% are singletons. CDR1 is SGHRS, CDR2 YFSETQ, per germline. V lost 4 bases and J lost 3, with 14 bases in between. The CDR3 contains 14 residues. The V gene is TRBV5-1, the J gene TRBJ2-7, with D perhaps TRBD1 (7 bases). The material sequenced was PBMCs, taken after 12 months of ibrutinib treatment. This receptor was taken from a human donor with chronic lymphocytic leukemia. CDR3 residues: CASSTGDSLYEQYF. The CDR3 region has the DNA TGCGCCAGCAGCACGGGGGACAGCCTCTACGAGCAGTACTTC. The whole variable domain, remainder taken from reference TRBV5-1 and TRBJ2-7, is KAGVTQTPRYLIKTRGQQVTLSCSPISGHRSVSWYQQTPGQGLQFLFEYFSETQRNKGNFPGRFSGRQFSNSRSEMNVSTLELGDSALYLCASSTGDSLYEQYFGPGTRLTVT.